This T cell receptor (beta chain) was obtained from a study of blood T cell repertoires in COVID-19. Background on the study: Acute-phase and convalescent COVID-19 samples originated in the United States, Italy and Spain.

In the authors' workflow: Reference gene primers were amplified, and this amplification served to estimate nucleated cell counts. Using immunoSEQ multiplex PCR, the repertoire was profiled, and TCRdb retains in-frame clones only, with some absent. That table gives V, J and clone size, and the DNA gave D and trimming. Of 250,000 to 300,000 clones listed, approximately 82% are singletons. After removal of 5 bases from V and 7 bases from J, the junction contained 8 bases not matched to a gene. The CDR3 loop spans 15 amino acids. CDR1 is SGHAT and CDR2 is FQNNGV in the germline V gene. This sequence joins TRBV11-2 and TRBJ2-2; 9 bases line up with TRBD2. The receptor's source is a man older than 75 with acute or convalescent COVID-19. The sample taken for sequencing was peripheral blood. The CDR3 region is CASSARGLADGELFF. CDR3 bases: TGTGCCAGCAGCGCTCGGGGACTAGCAGACGGGGAGCTGTTTTTT.